Here is one T cell receptor (beta chain) with its context. Its antigen is not known. The data belong to a study of cytomegalovirus exposure and HLA in healthy donors. The PCR had 60 Vbeta and 13 Jbeta primers. Method: immunoSEQ multiplex PCR; TCRdb's copy keeps in-frame clones and lacks some. The sample consists of about 140,000 clones, around four fifths of them appearing once. The CDR3 runs 13 residues. CDR1 is SGHRS, CDR2 YFSETQ, per germline. V lost 2 bases and J lost 1, with 6 bases in between. Study findings and constraints: Later genetic work tied a missense DCLRE1C variant to beta-chain V and J trimming. For most TCR sequences rarity was the rule, although some public TCRs occurred in many donors. Both high specificity and high sensitivity reportedly marked the classifier's diagnosis of cytomegalovirus status. Among the CMV-associated chains, three were confirmed in vitro as specific for CMV antigens.

The sequenced sample was PBMCs. The receptor comes from a man aged 30-40 years in good health and CMV-seronegative. This chain connects TRBV5-1 to TRBJ1-1; D ambiguous. CDR3 DNA sequence: TGCGCCAGCAGCTTAAGGAGGAACACTGAAGCTTTCTTT. Translation: CASSLRRNTEAFF. The whole variable domain, remainder taken from reference TRBV5-1 and TRBJ1-1, is KAGVTQTPRYLIKTRGQQVTLSCSPISGHRSVSWYQQTPGQGLQFLFEYFSETQRNKGNFPGRFSGRQFSNSRSEMNVSTLELGDSALYLCASSLRRNTEAFFGQGTRLTVV.